Here is one T cell receptor beta chain with its context. In its sample, this clonotype was seen many times. It has no known antigen specificity. No much larger clone is present one base from it, and per-base qualities are unavailable. Library prep was done by 5' RACE. The instrument was an Illumina HiSeq 2000. A universal primer binding site was introduced by template switching, and a unique molecular identifier was present in the final cDNA, enabling accurate counting of TCR cDNA molecules. Specific primers in the conserved constant-segment region were used to synthesize first-strand cDNA for the TCR alpha and beta chains. Each cDNA library was double barcoded, with a SMART-Mk sample barcode plus Illumina barcodes, to control for contamination. Two successive PCR steps introduced TruSeq adapter sequences along with Illumina sample barcodes. TCR alpha and beta cDNA libraries were sequenced on the Illumina HiSeq platform with custom primers. The study's processing was this. Unique molecular identifiers were extracted from raw reads with MiGEC, and CDR3 positions were determined with MiXCR. Recombination models were inferred per individual with the repgenHMM and IGoR tools using an EM algorithm. The tcR package in R was used for shared clonotype analysis, with sharing normalized by the product of cloneset sizes. To study raw recombination free of thymic and clonal selection effects, out-of-frame nonproductive sequences were analyzed. TCRdb cleaned the public reads at Q25 with fastp, built clones with MiXCR and kept in-frame beta chains. Identical CDR3 proteins give one entry, which carries the most common genes and DNA. In this record, the V and J calls reflect TCRdb's handling and not the investigators' own analysis. For this sample the table gives 350,000 or so distinct CDR3 sequences, of which 9% to 10% were detected only once. Around 8.6% of the sample belongs to the ten largest clones.

This specimen belongs to a study of identical twins (dated by TCRdb to the mid-2010s). Regarding the study in general: To test whether fetal clonotypes persist, this study deep-sequenced TCR alpha and beta repertoires from monozygotic twins, from unrelated adults of various ages, and from cord blood. To rule out contamination, replicate twin experiments were performed at different times with different library preparation protocols.

Every donor in the study was a healthy Caucasian. The researchers also sequenced three unrelated adults who were not twins: a male aged 18 to 29, a male aged 50 to 60, and a female aged 50 to 60. Using Miltenyi CD45RO+ enrichment and human naive T-cell isolation kits, memory (CD45RO+) and naive T cells were isolated from PBMC. The research as a whole found: Invariant T cells such as MAIT and iNKT could partly confound zero-insertion analyses, though diverse VJ usage argued against this for most clonotypes. Fewer insertions were carried by abundant cord blood beta clonotypes, a similar but weaker trend appeared in young adult naive repertoires, and no such trend appeared in memory repertoires. Conclusions relied on cross-sectional statistical analysis, since the same donors could not be followed over many years. Out-of-frame TCR alpha sequences shared between twins showed an excess of low generation-probability sequences compared with coincidental sharing between unrelated individuals. In beta out-of-frame sequences, excess twin sharing was weaker, because having fewer shared sequences lowered the signal-to-noise ratio. In monozygotic twins, recombination models systematically underestimated out-of-frame TCR alpha sharing, but the models matched the sharing seen between unrelated individuals.

Reading the germline V gene (reference sequence) gives CDR1 DFQATT and CDR2 SNEGSKA. V lost 0 bases and J lost 2 bases; the stretch between them is 14 bases long. The CDR3 measures 16 amino acids from cysteine to phenylalanine. Just CDR3 DNA is preserved here, 48 bases in frame from base 1. The receptor comes from a woman aged 45-59 years in good health. The specimen sequenced was naive T cells sorted from blood. The cell subset or site label of this sample denotes: cells isolated with a human naive T-cell isolation kit. This chain is built from TRBV20-1 and TRBJ2-1; the D region possibly corresponds to TRBD1 (6 bases align). This receptor carries the CDR3 CSARDLRQVAYNEQFF. The sequenced DNA is TGCAGTGCTAGAGACCTACGACAGGTAGCCTACAATGAGCAGTTCTTC.